This T cell receptor beta chain was obtained from a study of CD4 T cells in relation to SARS-CoV-2 and coronaviruses. Study-wide context: ViraFEST: roughly 10-day antigen culture of PBMCs, then TCR beta CDR3 sequencing. No peptide or an HIV-1 Nef peptide pool served as negative control.

Trimming cost V 4 bases and J 1 base; bases outside gene matches: 9. In germline, CDR1 is SGDLS, CDR2 YYNGEE. The CDR3 extends over 16 amino acids. Whole-study results and caveats: Each donor contributed either pre-pandemic or post-infection samples, not both.

Unexposed donor CD4+ T cells date from about 2010-2019, before the COVID-19 pandemic. The cells were cultured for approximately ten days before CD4+ T cells were isolated. Unexposed-donor CD4+ T cells were probed with SARS-CoV-2 S/N and four cold-coronavirus spikes, cells permitting. The repertoire was sequenced with immunoSEQ multiplex PCR; TCRdb's copy has only in-frame clones and lacks some. Found here are more than 25,000 clones, roughly 70% of them singletons; the top ten hold 12%. About this clone: Its cognate antigen is unknown.

The source material was CD4+ T cells from PBMCs, cultured in vitro. This TCR was recovered from a human donor in good health. The V call is TRBV9, the J call TRBJ2-3, with 7 bases matching TRBD2. The CDR3 DNA reads TGTGCCAGCAGCCCTTTTGGCGGGAGCGGCACAGATACGCAGTATTTT. This sequence encodes CASSPFGGSGTDTQYF.